The rows below give T cell receptor beta chains drawn from one sample of a study of beta chain features in type 1 diabetes. TCRdb's table, derived via immunoSEQ multiplex PCR, lists solely in-frame clones and lacks some. The sample includes a few hundred thousand clones, around 12% of them seen just once. Source material: naive CD4+ T cells from blood. All receptors come from a woman aged 18-29 years with type 1 diabetes. CDR3s include the opening cysteine and the closing phenylalanine or tryptophan. The D gene is left open where the match is weak. Not every row has a clone size; where given, it reads once, few, many or a size class.

v_gene	abundance	d_gene	j_gene	CDR3nt	CDR3aa
TRBV4-3	few	TRBD1	TRBJ2-4	TGCGCCAGCAGCCGGGACAGGGGAACCAAAAACATTCAGTACTTC	CASSRDRGTKNIQYF
TRBV28	few	.	TRBJ2-7	TGTGCCAGCAGCCAAAATACAGGAGACCGACAGTACTTC	CASSQNTGDRQYF
TRBV7-2	.	TRBD1	TRBJ2-7	TGTGCCAGCAGCTCGGACAGGTCCGTCCCCTACGAGCAGTACTTC	CASSSDRSVPYEQYF
TRBV28	few	.	TRBJ1-2	TGTGCCAGCAGCGGAACAGTGAGGGCAGAGGGCTACACCTTC	CASSGTVRAEGYTF
TRBV29-1	.	.	TRBJ2-3	TGCAGCGTTGCGGACAGACCGACAGATACGCAGTATTTT	CSVADRPTDTQYF
TRBV18	.	.	TRBJ1-2	TGTGCCAGCTCACCAGGCAGGGATCGGGACTATGGCTACACCTTC	CASSPGRDRDYGYTF
TRBV6-6	few	TRBD1	TRBJ1-1	TGTGCCAGCAGTTTCCCCCAGGGGGCGAACACTGAAGCTTTCTTT	CASSFPQGANTEAFF
TRBV7-9	.	.	TRBJ1-5	TGTGCCAGCAGTCGGGGGGGGGCTGATAGCAATCAGCCCCAGCATTTT	CASSRGGADSNQPQHF
TRBV10-3	.	.	TRBJ2-1	TGTGCCATCAGTGAGGCTGAGAGCTCCTACAATGAGCAGTTCTTC	CAISEAESSYNEQFF
TRBV7-9	few	.	TRBJ1-2	TGTGCCAGCAGCTTAGAGCCGGGAATGGGCTATGGCTACACCTTC	CASSLEPGMGYGYTF
TRBV27	.	TRBD2	TRBJ2-7	TGTGCCAGCCGGGGAGGGCCAATCCACCTCTACGAGCAGTACTTC	CASRGGPIHLYEQYF
TRBV11-1	few	TRBD2	TRBJ2-5	TGTGCCAGCAGCCCAAGACTAGCTGGGGTGACCCAGTACTTC	CASSPRLAGVTQYF
TRBV2	.	.	TRBJ1-5	TGTGCCAGCAGTGAACAGGGGCCCTATAACAATCAGCCCCAGCATTTT	CASSEQGPYNNQPQHF
TRBV2	few	.	TRBJ2-1	TGTGCCAGCAGTGAAGCGGCGACTAGGGTACTCAATGAGCAGTTCTTC	CASSEAATRVLNEQFF
TRBV5-1	.	.	TRBJ1-5	TGCGCCAGCAGCCAGGGAAACCCTGATAGCAATCAGCCCCAGCATTTT	CASSQGNPDSNQPQHF
TRBV5-1	.	.	TRBJ2-1	TGCGCCAGCAGCCGCGGCCCCGAAGCAATCAATGAGCAGTTCTTC	CASSRGPEAINEQFF
TRBV19	.	.	TRBJ2-7	TGTGCCAGTAGTATGGCCGAGCAGTACTTC	CASSMAEQYF
TRBV9	.	.	TRBJ2-2	TGTGCCAGCAGCGTCTTTCTCACCGGGGAGCTGTTTTTT	CASSVFLTGELFF
TRBV11-2	.	.	TRBJ2-7	TGTGCCAGCAGCCAGGGCCCCGGGCTGGACGAGCAGTACTTC	CASSQGPGLDEQYF
TRBV7-9	once	TRBD1	TRBJ2-1	TGTGCCAGCAGCTTAGCGGCCGGGACAGGGGGCAAGGATGAGCAGTTCTTC	CASSLAAGTGGKDEQFF
TRBV29-1	.	.	TRBJ2-1	TGCAGCGCTTTAACAGGGTACGTCTACAATGAGCAGTTCTTC	CSALTGYVYNEQFF
TRBV10-3	.	.	TRBJ2-5	TGTGCCATCAGTCCAAACAAGACCCAGTACTTC	CAISPNKTQYF